This note documents a single T cell receptor beta chain sequence. Two negative PCRs, clearance, or symptom resolution characterized the recovered Cohort 3 donors. The data were obtained in a study of blood T cell repertoires in COVID-19. Study-wide background: The cDNA or gDNA used as material had been derived from T cells, B-cell-depleted T cells, or PBMCs.

The repertoire was sequenced with immunoSEQ multiplex PCR; TCRdb's copy has only in-frame clones and lacks some. The table has a few hundred thousand clones, about four fifths seen once. The CDR3 loop spans 14 amino acids. V was clipped by 5 bases and J by 5 bases, with 13 bases between them. Germline V gene sequence: CDR1 MNHEY, CDR2 SVGEGT. The receptor was derived from a woman in her 40s who had recovered from COVID-19. The chain uses TRBV6-2 or TRBV6-3 and TRBJ1-5; D call uncertain. Sequencing input: PBMCs or T cells enriched from blood (not recorded which). Here the CDR3 DNA reads TGTGCCAGCAGTCCAACGGGAAACTATCAGCCCCAGCATTTT. This translates into CASSPTGNYQPQHF.